These 3 T cell receptor beta chains were all obtained from the same sample, sequenced in a study of cytomegalovirus exposure and HLA in healthy donors. The PCR had 60 Vbeta and 13 Jbeta primers. TCRdb's copy holds only in-frame clones and misses some; the assay was immunoSEQ multiplex PCR. This table has about 69,000 clones, roughly 72% appearing once. Sequenced material: PBMCs. All receptors derive from a woman under 40 in good health and CMV-seropositive.

The chain carries TRBV25-1 and TRBJ1-1, with a tentative D call TRBD1 (6 bases). There are 15 residues in the CDR3. V dropped 1 base and J dropped 5 bases, with 14 bases sitting between them. CDR1 and CDR2 from the germline V gene are MGHDK and SYGVNS. CDR3 in amino acids: CASSELGGAKTEAFF. CDR3 bases: TGTGCCAGCAGTGAATTGGGGGGGGCAAAGACTGAAGCTTTCTTT.

This chain connects TRBV5-1 to TRBJ1-4; TRBD1 is a possible D gene (5 bases). Germline lookup yields CDR1 SGHRS and CDR2 YFSETQ. V was pared by 4 bases and J by 7 bases, with 17 bases between. This CDR3 contains 15 residues. The DNA of the CDR3 is TGCGCCAGCAGCACCCGGCGGGGGTCCTTTGAAAAACTGTTTTTT. Translation gives CASSTRRGSFEKLFF.

V is TRBV4-1 and J is TRBJ1-4; D is undetermined. CDR3 length: 15 residues. Trimming pared 6 bases from V and 0 bases from J, leaving 11 bases between. Germline V gene lookup returns CDR1 MGHRA and CDR2 YSYEKL. This CDR3 is CASRMRVTTNEKLFF. Here the CDR3 DNA reads TGCGCCAGCAGAATGAGGGTGACAACTAATGAAAAACTGTTTTTT.